The T cell receptor beta chain under discussion was sequenced for a study of type 1 and type 2 diabetes patients. About the study: The cohort mixed type 1 diabetes, type 2 diabetes and nondiabetic donors. CD4+ or CD8+ T cells were positively selected from PBMCs with microbeads.

The V and J ends lost 0 bases and 1 base, in that order; junction bases with no gene match: 11. This CDR3 has 19 amino acids. Germline CDR1 and CDR2: LNHNV and YYDKDF (reference sequence). Amplification started from genomic DNA. Multiplex PCR with 30 forward and 13 reverse primers amplified the TCR beta CDR3. TCRdb reprocessed the multiplex PCR reads with MiXCR, giving one entry per CDR3 protein. This table holds around 300,000 distinct CDR3 sequences, roughly 48% found once. In this sample, this clonotype turned up once. The TCR originated in a man younger than 35 with type 2 diabetes. The sample was peripheral blood mononuclear cells (PBMCs). This chain joins TRBV15 and TRBJ1-5; TRBD1 matches 8 bases. DNA of the CDR3: TGTGCCACCAGCAGAGATCGGGCGCGGGGACAGGCAAGCAATCAGCCCCAGCATTTT. Translating gives CATSRDRARGQASNQPQHF.